This TCR beta chain comes out of a study of cytomegalovirus exposure and HLA in healthy donors. Study-level findings and limits: Later on, a genetic analysis was performed. It linked a missense variant in DCLRE1C with V- and J-gene trimming of TCR beta. According to an earlier analysis, most TCR beta V segments yielded productive rearrangements about 90% or about 30% of the time.

A word on this clone: Its matching antigen is unknown.

Amplification used 60 Vbeta primers and 13 Jbeta primers. Sequencing used immunoSEQ multiplex PCR; TCRdb keeps in-frame clones, though not all of them. The sample includes 130,000 or so clones, roughly four fifths of them seen just once. The sequenced material came from PBMCs. This sequence was found in a woman in her forties in good health and CMV-seropositive.

The CDR3 DNA sequence: TGTGCCAGCAGCCCCGAGGTTTGGGACAGGGGCGGCTACGAGCAGTACTTC. Amino acids: CASSPEVWDRGGYEQYF. The chain uses TRBV5-6 and TRBJ2-7; TRBD1 agrees at 10 bases. From germline, CDR1 is SGHDT and CDR2 YYEEEE. The CDR3 extends over 17 amino acids. V lost 4 bases, J lost 3 bases, and 13 bases stayed unmatched.